The 16 T cell receptor beta chains below were found in one sample sequenced in a study of T cells expressing NK-cell markers. TCRdb derives one entry per CDR3 protein from the 5' RACE reads, leaving out DNA. The table lists some 600,000 distinct CDR3 sequences. Sequencing input: blood T cells: a sorted CD56 or NKG2C T cell subset, CD4+ or CD8+ T cells, or bulk PBMC T cells (not recorded which). The origin of the receptors is a man aged 18 to 30 in good health.

CDR3 protein: CSVQSVAGAGELFF. This chain joins TRBV29-1 and TRBJ2-2; no DNA is available, so the TRBD1 call from TCRdb remains unchecked. Per the germline V gene, CDR1 is SQVTM and CDR2 is ANQGSEA. The CDR3 runs 14 residues.

The chain recombines TRBV7-9 with TRBJ2-4; the D call of TRBD2 rests on TCRdb alone, since no DNA is present to check it. From germline, CDR1 is SEHNR and CDR2 FQNEAQ (reference sequence). This CDR3 is built from 13 residues. The CDR3 sequence is CASSSRAKNIQYF.

The chain couples TRBV7-2 to TRBJ2-7. Germline V CDR1 and CDR2: SGHTA, FQGNSA. This CDR3 has 16 residues. CDR3 in amino acids: CASSLAFGGSSYEQYF. Full variable domain (outside the CDR3, taken from reference TRBV7-2 and TRBJ2-7): GAGVSQSPSNKVTEKGKDVELRCDPISGHTALYWYRQSLGQGLEFLIYFQGNSAPDKSGLPSDRFSAERTGGSVSTLTIQRTQQEDSAVYLCASSLAFGGSSYEQYFGPGTRLTVT.

This chain links TRBV12-3 or TRBV12-4 with TRBJ2-5; TCRdb designates TRBD1, a call that cannot be tested without DNA. The CDR3 is made up of 15 amino acids. This CDR3 is CASSFLDSLQETQYF.

The chain carries TRBV28 and TRBJ2-1; TCRdb selects TRBD1, and the lack of DNA leaves this call unchecked. The CDR3 loop spans 18 amino acids. Germline V gives CDR1 MDHEN, CDR2 SYDVKM. The CDR3 sequence: CASSLLRVGRGVSNEQFF.

The chain carries TRBV15 and TRBJ2-7. Germline V lookup: CDR1 LNHNV, CDR2 YYDKDF (reference sequence). There are 15 residues in the CDR3. Here the CDR3 reads CATSRELRTNYEQYF. Full variable domain (missing parts from reference TRBV15 and TRBJ2-7): DAMVIQNPRYQVTQFGKPVTLSCSQTLNHNVMYWYQQKSSQAPKLLFHYYDKDFNNEADTPDNFQSRRPNTSFCFLDIRSPGLGDTAMYLCATSRELRTNYEQYFGPGTRLTVT.

The rearrangement uses TRBV4-1 and TRBJ2-5; TCRdb lists TRBD2, though no DNA is available to test this call. This CDR3 contains 15 residues. The germline gives CDR1 MGHRA, CDR2 YSYEKL. The CDR3 loop is CASSPRGLSQETQYF.

V gene TRBV6-5 combines with J gene TRBJ1-1; TCRdb indicates TRBD1, and absent DNA this call remains unverified. This CDR3 region has 15 residues. CDR1 MNHEY and CDR2 SVGAGI come from the germline V gene. This chain's CDR3 is CASSYSNRDGTEAFF.

The chain joins TRBV10-3 to TRBJ2-3; the TCRdb D gene call, TRBD2, has no DNA to confirm it. The CDR3 runs 16 residues. The germline V gene encodes CDR1 ENHRY and CDR2 SYGVKD. Here the CDR3 reads CAISKGLAGVLDTQYF.

The chain employs TRBV6-2 or TRBV6-3 and TRBJ2-2; absent DNA, TCRdb's TRBD2 call cannot be checked. Germline values: CDR1 MNHEY, CDR2 SVGEGT. The CDR3 has 16 residues. The CDR3: CASSYLAGVRAGELFF.

The J gene is TRBJ2-3, the V gene TRBV5-1. Germline CDR1 and CDR2: SGHRS and YFSETQ. CDR3 length: 12 amino acids. The CDR3 here is CASSLVDNTQYF. Full variable domain (remainder filled in from reference TRBV5-1 and TRBJ2-3): KAGVTQTPRYLIKTRGQQVTLSCSPISGHRSVSWYQQTPGQGLQFLFEYFSETQRNKGNFPGRFSGRQFSNSRSEMNVSTLELGDSALYLCASSLVDNTQYFGPGTRLTVL.

The chain employs TRBV5-1 and TRBJ2-5; checking the TCRdb D call of TRBD1 is not possible without DNA. Per germline, CDR1 SGHRS and CDR2 YFSETQ. There are 15 residues in the CDR3. The CDR3 sequence: CASSFGQGIYETQYF.

The chain carries TRBV7-3 and TRBJ2-4; the D call of TRBD1 rests on TCRdb alone, since no DNA is present to check it. Germline V gene data show CDR1 as SGHTA and CDR2 as FQGTGA. This CDR3 is 15 amino acids long. This chain's CDR3 is CASSLIQGPRNIQYF.

V is TRBV20-1 and J is TRBJ2-1; TCRdb returns TRBD2, unconfirmable since there is no DNA. Germline CDR1 DFQATT, CDR2 SNEGSKA (reference sequence). The CDR3 is 15 residues long. CDR3 sequence reads: CSADPAGVSYNEQFF.

The genes are TRBV24-1 and TRBJ2-3. This CDR3 region has 16 residues. Germline CDR1 KGHDR, CDR2 SFDVKD. This CDR3 is CATSDLGVGSTDTQYF.

The V and J genes are TRBV12-3 or TRBV12-4 and TRBJ2-3; TCRdb names TRBD2, which stays unverified in the absence of DNA. This CDR3 has 16 amino acids. The CDR3 protein is CASSPRGSGASDTQYF.